One and the same sample provided the 8 T cell receptor beta chains below, sequenced in a study of T cell clones after liver transplantation. Sequencing was performed with immunoSEQ multiplex PCR; in TCRdb, only in-frame clones are kept and a portion is missing. Found here are 55,000 or so clones, 71% of them singletons; the top ten hold 15%. The sample here was CD4+ T cells from blood, taken before liver transplant. The receptors were sampled from a human donor who received a liver transplant.

This clone was detected a few times. The gene calls are TRBV5-6 and TRBJ2-7, with D possibly matching TRBD1 (6 bases). Between the trimmed V and J ends, which lost 0 bases and 2 bases, there was a span of 9 bases. CDR1 SGHDT and CDR2 YYEEEE come from the germline V gene. The CDR3 length is 14 residues. CDR3 in amino acids: CASSLDQGTYEQYF. The CDR3 DNA follows: TGTGCCAGCAGCTTGGATCAGGGGACCTACGAGCAGTACTTC.

Ten or more counts support this clone. The V gene is TRBV28, the J gene TRBJ1-2; D remains unclear. V was cut by 8 bases and J by 5 bases, with 18 bases left in between. The CDR3 consists of 14 residues. In germline, CDR1 is MDHEN, CDR2 SYDVKM. For the CDR3, the DNA is TGTGCCAGCGTGAGCGGGGATCTAGGGTATGGCTACACCTTC. Translation: CASVSGDLGYGYTF.

This clone was counted only a few times. The chain combines TRBV27 with TRBJ2-4; D might be TRBD2 (6 bases). This CDR3 comprises 17 residues. V dropped 5 bases and J dropped 0 bases, with 17 bases sitting between them. Germline CDR1 MNHEY, CDR2 SMNVEV (reference sequence). CDR3 residues: CASSPGSGRLAKNIQYF. CDR3 bases: TGTGCCAGCAGTCCCGGTTCAGGGAGGTTAGCCAAAAACATTCAGTACTTC.

This clone has just a few counts. The genes are TRBV5-1 and TRBJ1-6, with 8 bases lining up with TRBD1. The V and J ends lost 4 bases and 7 bases, in that order; junction bases with no gene match: 13. The CDR3 is 17 residues long. Germline V CDR1 and CDR2: SGHRS, YFSETQ. The CDR3 sequence is CASSPTKGDRSNSPLHF. CDR3 in DNA: TGCGCCAGCAGCCCCACCAAAGGGGACAGGAGCAATTCACCCCTCCACTTT.

The chain joins TRBV6-4 to TRBJ1-1; tentatively, D is TRBD1 (6 bases). Trimming cost V 7 bases and J 5 bases, with 17 bases left between them. This CDR3 comprises 14 residues. The germline V gene has CDR1 MRHNA and CDR2 SNTAGT. The CDR3: CASTETQGSTEAFF. The CDR3 DNA sequence: TGTGCCAGCACGGAAACCCAGGGGTCGACTGAAGCTTTCTTT.

The rearrangement uses TRBV6-6 and TRBJ2-7, with 9 bases identical to TRBD1. Trimming cost V 10 bases and J 5 bases; bases outside gene matches: 12. Germline CDR1 reads MNHNY; CDR2 reads SVGAGI (reference sequence). There are 14 residues in the CDR3. CDR3 sequence: CATYSGQGGDEQYF. The CDR3, as DNA: TGTGCCACCTACTCGGGACAGGGTGGAGACGAGCAGTACTTC.

J is TRBJ2-3 and V is TRBV6-5; weak D call: TRBD2 (7 bases). Germline CDR1 is MNHEY and CDR2 is SVGAGI. The CDR3 runs 16 residues. With 2 bases removed from V and 2 bases from J, the gap between germline ends came to 14 bases. CDR3 sequence: CASSYEGGAYTDTQYF. The DNA for the CDR3 is TGTGCCAGCAGTTACGAAGGGGGGGCATACACAGATACGCAGTATTTT.

The chain employs TRBV5-1 and TRBJ1-5; 10 nucleotides match TRBD1. Per the germline V gene, CDR1 is SGHRS and CDR2 is YFSETQ. V gave up 0 bases and J gave up 7 bases; unmatched junction bases: 4. The CDR3 contains 15 residues. The CDR3 loop reads CASSLEGTGAQPQHF. The CDR3 nucleotides are TGCGCCAGCAGCTTGGAAGGGACAGGGGCCCAGCCCCAGCATTTT.